These 27 T cell receptor beta chains were all obtained from the same sample, sequenced in a study of response to subunit inactivated influenza vaccine. TCRdb reprocessed the RT-PCR reads with MiXCR, giving one entry per CDR3 protein. The sample consists of approximately 160,000 distinct CDR3 sequences, around 10% of them appearing once. The material sequenced was CD8+ T cells sorted from PBMCs, taken around 25 months after vaccination. These receptor sequences come from a man aged 50-75 years who received an inactivated influenza vaccine.

V and J are TRBV11-2 and TRBJ2-5, with D perhaps matching TRBD1 (6 bases). This CDR3 is 13 amino acids long. The V gene lost 3 bases and the J gene lost 6 bases, with 11 bases spanning the gap. CDR1 and CDR2 (germline): SGHAT, FQNNGV. The DNA for the CDR3 is TGTGCCAGCAGCTTCGAGGGGGAGAAGACCCAGTACTTC. Translated: CASSFEGEKTQYF.

The chain uses TRBV6-2 or TRBV6-3 and TRBJ1-1, with 8 bases identical to TRBD1. V shed 7 bases and J 7 bases; nucleotides not matched to a gene: 11. Germline-derived CDR1 and CDR2 are MNHEY and SVGEGT. The CDR3 sequence is 14 residues long. DNA for the CDR3: TGTGCCAGCACCGACTGGACAGGGAGGTTTGAAGCTTTCTTT. It codes for CASTDWTGRFEAFF.

The V call is TRBV3-1, the J call TRBJ2-3; D remains unclear. V was shortened by 0 bases and J by 0 bases, with 10 bases between the two germline ends. CDR1 is LGHDT, CDR2 YNNKEL, per germline (reference sequence). The CDR3 contains 16 residues. CDR3 DNA: TGTGCCAGCAGCCAAGATATGGCCTATAGCACAGATACGCAGTATTTT. Its protein product is CASSQDMAYSTDTQYF.

This clonotype was observed a handful of times. This sequence joins TRBV11-2 and TRBJ2-7, with TRBD1 matching 10 bases. Losses at the gene ends were 3 bases for V and 2 bases for J; bases not matched to a gene: 10. The germline V gene encodes CDR1 SGHAT and CDR2 FQNNGV. This CDR3 spans 17 amino acids. Written as DNA, the CDR3 is TGTGCCAGCAGCTTTCGTAAAGGGACAGGGGAAACCTACGAGCAGTACTTC. It is translated as CASSFRKGTGETYEQYF.

This clonotype appeared a few times. The rearrangement links TRBV7-9 to TRBJ1-2; 10 bases agree with TRBD1. With 5 bases clipped from V and 8 bases from J, the junction kept 8 bases outside the gene matches. This CDR3 contains 14 residues. Germline V lookup: CDR1 SEHNR, CDR2 FQNEAQ (reference sequence). The CDR3 here is CASSPLGTGDGYTF. CDR3 coding DNA: TGTGCCAGCAGCCCGCTTGGGACAGGGGACGGCTACACCTTC.

This clonotype was counted at least ten times. The J gene is TRBJ2-6, the V gene TRBV6-1; 8 nucleotides align to TRBD1. Germline V gene sequence: CDR1 MNHNS, CDR2 SASEGT. J lost 2 bases, V lost 6 bases, and 12 bases had no gene match. The CDR3 has 18 residues. Here the CDR3 DNA reads TGTGCCAGCAGCCCCTTCGGACAGGGTTGGACTGGGGCCAACGTCCTGACTTTC. It specifies CASSPFGQGWTGANVLTF.

This clonotype came up a few times. The gene calls are TRBV27 and TRBJ2-7, with 8 bases that match TRBD1. Germline-derived CDR1 and CDR2 are MNHEY and SMNVEV (reference sequence). This CDR3 region has 15 residues. J was trimmed by 4 bases and V by 2 bases; bases with no gene match: 7. For the CDR3, the DNA is TGTGCCAGCAGTTTAAGTCAGGGGGCTGTATACGAGCAGTACTTC. Protein: CASSLSQGAVYEQYF.

J is TRBJ2-7 and V is TRBV11-2, with TRBD1 as a possible D gene (6 bases). CDR3 length: 14 amino acids. Trimming cost V 4 bases and J 3 bases, with 13 bases left between them. In germline, CDR1 is SGHAT, CDR2 FQNNGV. The CDR3 region is CASSWGTGFYEQYF. The CDR3 nucleotides read TGTGCCAGCAGCTGGGGAACAGGGTTCTACGAGCAGTACTTC.

The chain couples TRBV6-2 or TRBV6-3 to TRBJ2-7; D gene uncertain. V shed 3 bases and J shed 3 bases, with 9 bases lying between them. Per germline, CDR1 MNHEY and CDR2 SVGEGT. The CDR3 sequence is 13 residues long. CDR3 nucleotides: TGTGCCAGCAGTTATGGGTCAGACTACGAGCAGTACTTC. Translation gives CASSYGSDYEQYF.

The chain joins TRBV5-6 to TRBJ2-1; D possibly corresponds to TRBD1 (7 bases). Germline values: CDR1 SGHDT, CDR2 YYEEEE. This CDR3 is 17 amino acids long. The germline V and J ends were trimmed by 4 bases and 6 bases, with 23 bases remaining between them. This CDR3 reads CASSLQGGLGMGNEQFF. CDR3 coding DNA: TGTGCCAGCAGCCTCCAGGGGGGCTTAGGTATGGGCAATGAGCAGTTCTTC.

This clonotype has a count of ten or more. The chain joins TRBV6-2 or TRBV6-3 to TRBJ2-7; 12 bases map to TRBD2. CDR1 is MNHEY and CDR2 is SVGEGT in the germline V gene. V dropped 2 bases and J dropped 4; count of bases not matched to a gene: 24. The CDR3 runs to 22 residues. CDR3 region: CASSYGPTGPPLETSGRYEQYF. In nucleotides, the CDR3 is TGTGCCAGCAGTTACGGGCCAACTGGACCACCGTTGGAGACTAGCGGGAGATACGAGCAGTACTTC.

This clonotype was counted only a few times. The V call is TRBV28, the J call TRBJ2-1; 10 bases map to TRBD2. Germline V CDR1 and CDR2: MDHEN, SYDVKM. The V segment lost 7 bases and the J segment 4 bases; nucleotides outside the gene matches: 7. This CDR3 is built from 15 residues. The CDR3 bases are TGTGCCAGCAACCTAGCGGGAGTTCTATACAATGAGCAGTTCTTC. It codes for CASNLAGVLYNEQFF.

This clonotype appeared a few times. The chain is built from TRBV7-2 and TRBJ2-6; the D is unclear. Trimming cost V 8 bases and J 1 base, with 9 bases left between them. CDR3 size: 14 residues. From germline, CDR1 is SGHTA and CDR2 FQGNSA. The CDR3 DNA is TGTGCCAGCCGTTGGCTGTCTGGGGCCAACGTCCTGACTTTC. Translation: CASRWLSGANVLTF.

The rearrangement links TRBV9 to TRBJ2-5; TRBD2 matches at 10 bases. CDR1 is SGDLS and CDR2 is YYNGEE in the germline V gene. The CDR3 is 15 amino acids. Trimming took 4 bases from V and 5 from J; bases not matched to a gene: 8. The CDR3 sequence is CASSTTSGTRETQYF. Here the CDR3 DNA reads TGTGCCAGCAGCACTACTAGCGGGACTCGGGAGACCCAGTACTTC.

This clonotype occurred a few times. CDR3 sequence: CASSELAGGPNEQFF. The CDR3 DNA reads as TGTGCCAGCAGCGAACTAGCGGGAGGGCCAAATGAGCAGTTCTTC. This chain uses TRBV7-8 with TRBJ2-1; 13 bases match TRBD2. CDR3 length: 15 residues. The V gene's germline CDR1 is SGHVS and CDR2 FQNEAQ. After removal of 5 bases from V and 7 bases from J, the junction contained 5 bases not matched to a gene.

This clonotype was picked up a small number of times. This chain connects TRBV29-1 to TRBJ2-7, with a possible D match to TRBD2 (5 bases). The CDR3 consists of 12 residues. Trimming took 4 bases from V and 6 from J, leaving 13 bases between them. Germline CDR1 and CDR2: SQVTM and ANQGSEA. In nucleotides, the CDR3 is TGCAGCGTTGGGTCCGGGATTGGCGAGCAGTACTTC. Amino acid sequence: CSVGSGIGEQYF.

The chain is built from TRBV6-5 and TRBJ2-1, with D uncertain. The CDR3 consists of 11 residues. Germline values: CDR1 MNHEY, CDR2 SVGAGI. In nucleotides, the CDR3 is TGTACCACCGGCCGGTGGGATGAGCAGTTCTTC. Its protein is CTTGRWDEQFF.

This clonotype occurred a few times. This CDR3 is CASSQDWVTGELFF. CDR3 DNA sequence: TGTGCCAGCAGCCAAGATTGGGTCACCGGGGAGCTGTTTTTT. The chain carries TRBV3-1 and TRBJ2-2; no clear D. V was trimmed by 0 bases and J by 4 bases, leaving 6 bases between them. The CDR3 spans 14 residues. The germline V gene encodes CDR1 LGHDT and CDR2 YNNKEL (reference sequence).

This chain links TRBV7-8 with TRBJ2-5, with TRBD1 matching 9 bases. Germline values: CDR1 SGHVS, CDR2 FQNEAQ. V lost 2 bases, J lost 4 bases, and 17 bases stayed unmatched. CDR3 length equals 19 residues. CDR3 bases: TGTGCCAGCAGCTTACCCCGGTCCGGAATTAAACAGGGGGCAGAGACCCAGTACTTC. The encoded protein is CASSLPRSGIKQGAETQYF.

This clonotype was seen at least ten times. The rearrangement uses TRBV28 and TRBJ2-2; possibly TRBD1 or TRBD2 for D (5 bases each). V lost 5 bases and J 3 bases, leaving 10 bases between the germline ends. This CDR3 contains 14 residues. CDR1 and CDR2 (germline): MDHEN, SYDVKM. CDR3 residues: CASSPGRYTGELFF. CDR3 bases: TGTGCCAGCAGTCCGGGACGGTACACCGGGGAGCTGTTTTTT.

V is TRBV7-8 and J is TRBJ2-1, with TRBD1 matching 8 bases. Germline CDR1 is SGHVS and CDR2 is FQNEAQ. This CDR3 contains 15 residues. Losses at the gene ends were 3 bases for V and 7 bases for J; bases not matched to a gene: 8. The chain's CDR3 is CASSLTRGRINEQFF. DNA of the CDR3: TGTGCCAGCAGCTTGACCAGGGGGCGCATAAATGAGCAGTTCTTC.

This clonotype has more than one count but fewer than ten. This chain uses TRBV5-1 with TRBJ2-7, with TRBD1 matching over 9 bases. Germline CDR1 SGHRS, CDR2 YFSETQ. This CDR3 contains 13 residues. Unmatched junction bases numbered 2, after V lost 4 bases and J lost 3 bases. CDR3 in DNA: TGCGCCAGCAGCATGGGACAGGGCTACGAGCAGTACTTC. This encodes CASSMGQGYEQYF.

V is TRBV20-1 and J is TRBJ2-1, with D uncertain. Germline V gives CDR1 DFQATT, CDR2 SNEGSKA (reference sequence). V lost 0 bases to trimming and J lost 6 bases, with 9 bases between them. This CDR3 region has 13 residues. The CDR3, as DNA: TGCAGTGCTAGAGATTTGTTGGGCAATGAGCAGTTCTTC. This codes for CSARDLLGNEQFF.

In its sample, this clonotype was seen many times. The chain is built from TRBV11-2 and TRBJ2-3, with 7 positions matching TRBD1. The germline V gene encodes CDR1 SGHAT and CDR2 FQNNGV. Unmatched junction bases numbered 5, after V lost 6 bases and J lost 2 bases. The CDR3 spans 14 residues. CDR3 amino acids: CASRPTGFTDTQYF. CDR3 coding DNA: TGTGCCAGCAGACCGACAGGGTTCACAGATACGCAGTATTTT.

The sample holds many counts of this clonotype. The chain is built from TRBV2 and TRBJ2-7; D remains ambiguous. This CDR3 region has 10 residues. CDR1 SNHLY and CDR2 FYNNEI come from the germline V gene. V gave up 8 bases and J gave up 12 bases, with 14 bases separating them. The CDR3: CASATSRTYF. The CDR3 DNA reads as TGTGCCAGCGCAACAAGTCGTACGTACTTC. Supplemented by reference TRBV2 and TRBJ2-7, the full variable domain reads EPEVTQTPSHQVTQMGQEVILRCVPISNHLYFYWYRQILGQKVEFLVSFYNNEISEKSEIFDDQFSVERPDGSNFTLKIRSTKLEDSAMYFCASATSRTYFGPGTRLTVT.

The chain employs TRBV6-1 and TRBJ2-1; the D gene is possibly TRBD1 (6 bases). Germline loops: CDR1 MNHNS, CDR2 SASEGT. The V gene lost 10 bases and the J gene lost 5 bases, with 24 bases spanning the gap. The CDR3 consists of 16 residues. The CDR3 DNA is TGTGCCACCCGAGAATATTTGACAGGCCCCAACAATGAGCAGTTCTTC. This encodes CATREYLTGPNNEQFF.

Only one count was recorded for this clonotype. The chain carries TRBV2 and TRBJ2-1, with D perhaps being TRBD1 or TRBD2 (5 bases each). The CDR3 runs to 15 residues. Trimming left V 6 bases short and J 5 bases short, with 17 bases between. Germline V gene sequence: CDR1 SNHLY, CDR2 FYNNEI. Here the CDR3 reads CASRPGRIPDNEQFF. In DNA, the CDR3 is TGTGCCAGCAGGCCGGGACGAATCCCGGACAATGAGCAGTTCTTC.